This T cell receptor (beta chain) was recorded in a study of blood T cell repertoires in COVID-19. Study summary: The analysed material was cDNA or gDNA that came from T cells, B-cell-depleted T cells, or PBMCs.

Per germline, CDR1 LNHDA and CDR2 SQIVND (reference sequence). Trimming shortened V by 6 bases and J by 3 bases, and 14 bases separated the two germline ends. The CDR3 has 15 residues. Method: immunoSEQ multiplex PCR; TCRdb's copy keeps in-frame clones and lacks some. The repertoire consists of 540,000 or so clones, with approximately 88% occurring once and the leading ten covering under 8.5%. This receptor was taken from a woman aged 50 to 60 with COVID-19, enrolled during active disease. Sequenced input: peripheral blood. V gene TRBV19 combines with J gene TRBJ2-2; D is perhaps TRBD2 (6 bases). The CDR3 DNA follows: TGTGCCAGTAGGGCAGGCGGGGACTACACCGGGGAGCTGTTTTTT. It translates to CASRAGGDYTGELFF.